This T cell receptor beta chain was sequenced for a study of OX40 agonist ivuxolimab in advanced cancers. A note on the overall study: Ivuxolimab was an agonistic, fully human IgG2 monoclonal antibody directed against OX40 (CD134), a costimulatory receptor. Intravenous ivuxolimab was administered to patients every 2 weeks at six dose levels: 0.01, 0.1, 0.3, 1.5, 3 and 10 mg/kg. Among the 52 dose-escalation patients, 19 had hepatocellular carcinoma, 15 or so melanoma, 9 renal cell carcinoma and 9 head and neck cancer. A male proportion of under 85% and a mean age of about 60 years, ranging from about 23 to 90, were recorded for the dose-escalation cohort. Prior anti-PD-1, anti-PD-L1 or anti-CTLA-4 therapy was permitted, and checkpoint inhibitors had been received by 30% to 40% of dose-escalation patients. Partial responses occurred in three dose-escalation patients, of whom one had hepatocellular carcinoma and two had cutaneous melanoma. Peripheral TCRbeta sequencing was intended to test whether TCR sequence diversity was altered and clonal T-cell expansion was caused by ivuxolimab. The monotherapy dose-escalation portion (N of about 50 patients) of the phase I ivuxolimab trial is reported in the paper.

To sequence the TCRbeta CDR3 region, genomic DNA was isolated from the sorted cells. The immunoSEQ Assay was used for sequencing of TCRbeta CDR3 regions. What TCRdb holds here is the immuneACCESS table cut down to in-frame rearrangements. Part of the clones is not present; checked against another copy, under half of the missing clones reflect an unresolved V gene, and the others are unexplained. The sample table lists about 45,000 clones, roughly 94% of them with a count of one. More than 9.5% of the sample comes from the top ten. A word on this clone: The antigen it binds to is not known. No base-level quality is on record; no much larger clone is a single base apart.

Summary of the overall study and its limitations: Which antigens the clonally expanded peripheral T cells were specific for was not determined. After ivuxolimab, CD8+ T cells had more expanded clones than CD4+ T cells on average. In the 0.1-3.0 mg/kg groups, partial responders were among the patients with the lowest normalized peripheral clonal expansion, particularly in CD8+ T cells. Low levels of normalized T-cell clonal expansion were also seen in some nonresponding patients. At doses of 0.1 to 3.0 mg/kg, clonal expansion of both CD4+ and CD8+ T cells in blood was seen between baseline and week 6.

Patients with autoimmune disease history or receiving systemic immunosuppression were excluded from the trial. Peripheral blood for TCR sequencing was collected from all dose cohorts at baseline, on cycle 4 day 1, and on cycle 7 day 1. Samples came from an open-label, multicenter, first-in-human phase I dose-escalation trial of ivuxolimab. The trial enrolled adults with locally advanced or metastatic head and neck squamous cell, hepatocellular, melanoma or renal cell carcinoma. Before TCR sequencing, CD4+ T cells and CD8+ T cells were sorted from peripheral blood as separate populations. The input for sequencing was CD4+ or CD8+ T cells sorted from blood, taken in a trial of the OX40 agonist ivuxolimab. The sequence came from an adult with an advanced solid tumor such as melanoma, head and neck, liver or kidney cancer.

The CDR3 has the sequence CASNPGLATVYEQYF. The DNA sequence reads TGTGCCAGCAACCCGGGACTAGCAACGGTCTACGAGCAGTACTTC. Recombination linked TRBV28 to TRBJ2-7, with 9 central nucleotides matching TRBD2. The germline V gene supplies CDR1 MDHEN and CDR2 SYDVKM. Trimming removed 7 bases from V and 3 bases from J; the gene matches leave 10 bases unexplained. From the cysteine up to the phenylalanine, the CDR3 has a length of 15 residues. The DNA shown is the 45-base CDR3, in frame from base 1.